A single sample is the source of the 17 T cell receptor beta chains below, sequenced in a study of Graves' ophthalmopathy and Graves' hyperthyroidism (dated by TCRdb to the late 2010s). Data came from an Illumina HiSeq 2000. TCR beta CDR3 regions were amplified from RNA transcripts for repertoire sequencing. The first round of RT-PCR was done with HTBI primers and the Qiagen OneStep RT-PCR kit, and was followed by a second round of multiplex PCR, then size selection and purification. Starting from the raw public reads, TCRdb applied fastp trimming at Q25, assembled clones with MiXCR and retained in-frame beta chains. One record per CDR3 amino acid sequence lists the most common genes and DNA. Present in this sample are approximately 480,000 distinct CDR3 sequences, 13% to 15% of which were seen just once. The top ten clones comprise 8% to 10% of the sample. Source material: blood. The receptors were gathered from a woman aged 30 to 39 with Graves' ophthalmopathy. Donor details come from another sample of the same person, matched by shared clones.

At least ten counts were recorded for this clonotype. The rearrangement uses TRBV20-1 and TRBJ1-5; D gene unclear. Germline V gene data show CDR1 as DFQATT and CDR2 as SNEGSKA (reference sequence). The CDR3 totals 13 residues. Trimming took 5 bases from V and 3 from J, leaving 11 bases between them. DNA of the CDR3: TGCAGTGCTGAGGGAGAGCTCAATCAGCCCCAGCATTTT. As protein: CSAEGELNQPQHF.

In its sample, this clonotype was seen once. The chain uses TRBV7-8 and TRBJ2-4; 14 bases align to TRBD2. Germline values: CDR1 SGHVS, CDR2 FQNEAQ. Trimming at V came to 5 bases and at J to 1 base, leaving 7 bases not matched to a gene. The CDR3 loop spans 18 amino acids. This chain's CDR3 is CASSPRTSGGTAKNIQYF. The CDR3 DNA reads TGTGCCAGCAGCCCCCGGACTAGCGGGGGGACGGCCAAAAACATTCAGTACTTC.

This clonotype was observed at least ten times. The chain has TRBV6-4 and TRBJ2-7; D gene unclear. The CDR3 extends over 13 amino acids. Germline assignment: CDR1 MRHNA and CDR2 SNTAGT. Deletions cut 8 bases from V and 3 bases from J, with 14 bases between. DNA for the CDR3: TGTGCCAGCCCGGACGGTTTACGCTACGAGCAGTACTTC. Translating it yields CASPDGLRYEQYF.

The chain uses TRBV7-2 and TRBJ1-2; 9 nucleotides match TRBD1. With 3 bases clipped from V and 0 bases from J, the junction kept 17 bases outside the gene matches. The CDR3 has 20 amino acids. From germline, CDR1 is SGHTA and CDR2 FQGNSA. As DNA, the CDR3 is TGTGCCAGCAGCTTTCGGACAGGGGTCCTACCCTCCGTCTCTAACTATGGCTACACCTTC. Translated, it gives CASSFRTGVLPSVSNYGYTF.

This clonotype was counted ten times or more. The chain couples TRBV11-3 to TRBJ2-7, with D perhaps matching TRBD1 or TRBD2 (6 bases each). The V and J ends lost 1 base and 2 bases respectively, with 12 bases between them. This CDR3 spans 15 amino acids. Per the germline V gene, CDR1 is SGHNT and CDR2 is YENEEA. The CDR3 coding sequence is TGTGCCAGCAGCTTAGGGGGGGCCCAGGCCTACGAGCAGTACTTC. As protein: CASSLGGAQAYEQYF.

This clonotype was seen once. This clone may be a read error of a much larger clone one base away. The chain is built from TRBV4-1 and TRBJ2-7, with D tentatively TRBD2 (6 bases). V shed 4 bases and J shed 6 bases, with 19 bases lying between them. Germline-derived CDR1 and CDR2 are MGHRA and YSYEKL. The CDR3 is made up of 15 amino acids. The CDR3: CASSPLPGEGGEQYF. The CDR3 DNA is TGCGCCAGCAGCCCCCTACCGGGAGAGGGAGGCGAGCAGTACTTC.

This clonotype was seen repeatedly, ten times or more. The junction and the germline gene differ at one end; a read error may be behind it. J is TRBJ2-4 and V is TRBV6-1; D gene uncertain. Germline assignment: CDR1 MNHNS and CDR2 SASEGT. This CDR3 is 15 amino acids long. This chain's CDR3 is CASSEMGQLIDIKYF. The CDR3 DNA reads TGTGCCAGCAGTGAAATGGGTCAGCTTATTGACATTAAGTACTTC.

The chain recombines TRBV19 with TRBJ2-1; no definite D call. The CDR3 runs to 17 residues. Trimming stripped 3 bases from V and 7 bases from J, with 22 bases between. Looked up from germline, CDR1 is LNHDA and CDR2 is SQIVND (reference sequence). CDR3 DNA sequence: TGTGCCAGTAGTATTAACCGATTAGACGGGCCAGGAAATGAGCAGTTCTTC. It yields the protein CASSINRLDGPGNEQFF.

This clonotype was counted many times. The chain employs TRBV29-1 and TRBJ1-5; tentative D call: TRBD1 (6 bases). CDR3 length equals 13 residues. V was cut by 4 bases and J by 2 bases, with 9 bases left in between. CDR1 and CDR2 (germline): SQVTM, ANQGSEA. Written as DNA, the CDR3 is TGCAGCGTTGGGGGGGCTCGCAATCAGCCCCAGCATTTT. It yields the protein CSVGGARNQPQHF.

This clonotype was picked up many times. V is TRBV6-2 or TRBV6-3 and J is TRBJ2-5, with 10 bases lining up with TRBD2. Per germline, CDR1 MNHEY and CDR2 SVGEGT. The CDR3 is 17 residues long. With 2 bases clipped from V and 1 base from J, the junction kept 7 bases outside the gene matches. The CDR3 is CASSYELAGPTQETQYF. For the CDR3, the DNA is TGTGCCAGCAGTTACGAACTAGCGGGGCCAACCCAAGAGACCCAGTACTTC.

This clonotype was seen repeatedly, ten times or more. This rearrangement joins TRBV7-9 to TRBJ1-1; D perhaps matches TRBD1 (6 bases). Germline CDR1 and CDR2: SEHNR and FQNEAQ (reference sequence). V gave up 1 base and J gave up 7 bases, with 16 bases separating them. This CDR3 comprises 15 residues. DNA of the CDR3: TGTGCCAGCAGCTTAGGTGCGGGGGGCTTAGATGAAGCTTTCTTT. It yields the protein CASSLGAGGLDEAFF. The variable domain in full, with the rest retrieved from reference TRBV7-9 and TRBJ1-1, is DTGVSQNPRHKITKRGQNVTFRCDPISEHNRLYWYRQTLGQGPEFLTYFQNEAQLEKSRLLSDRFSAERPKGSFSTLEIQRTEQGDSAMYLCASSLGAGGLDEAFFGQGTRLTVV.

Points on this clonotype: This could be a read error, since a much larger clone is one nucleotide away. Likely a read error: the CDR3 ends without its conserved phenylalanine or tryptophan. The V gene is TRBV6-1, the J gene TRBJ1-2; D is undetermined. The CDR3 runs to 15 residues. V lost 1 base and J 1 base, leaving 10 bases between the germline ends. In germline, CDR1 is MNHNS, CDR2 SASEGT. In DNA, the CDR3 is TGTGCCAGCAGTGAAGTCCCCCAGTATAACTATGGCTACACCTAC. Amino acid sequence: CASSEVPQYNYGYTY.

This clonotype appeared many times. The chain combines TRBV2 with TRBJ1-5, with a weak D call TRBD1 (6 bases). CDR3 length equals 13 residues. Trimming removed 7 bases at V and 9 bases at J, with 16 bases between. CDR1 is SNHLY, CDR2 FYNNEI, per germline. In DNA form, the CDR3 reads TGTGCCAGCAAGGGGGGGGGCACACTGCCCCAGCATTTT. This encodes CASKGGGTLPQHF.

The chain has TRBV5-1 and TRBJ1-5; the match to TRBD1 covers 8 bases. V shed 2 bases, J shed 3 bases, and the junction held 7 bases outside the gene matches. The germline CDR1 and CDR2 sequences are SGHRS and YFSETQ. This CDR3 has 16 residues. In DNA, the CDR3 is TGCGCCAGCAGCTTAAGCCAGGGGGCTCACAATCAGCCCCAGCATTTT. This gives the protein CASSLSQGAHNQPQHF.

The chain combines TRBV20-1 with TRBJ1-1; D not resolved. Trimming pared 0 bases from V and 11 bases from J, leaving 22 bases between. The CDR3 is made up of 15 amino acids. Germline-derived CDR1 and CDR2 are DFQATT and SNEGSKA (reference sequence). The CDR3 loop reads CSAREPLSGSEVAFF. CDR3 nucleotide sequence: TGCAGTGCTAGAGAGCCCCTTTCTGGATCCGAAGTTGCTTTCTTT.

The table lists this clonotype with many counts. J is TRBJ1-1 and V is TRBV3-1, with D perhaps matching TRBD1 (5 bases). Germline V gene data show CDR1 as LGHDT and CDR2 as YNNKEL (reference sequence). The V and J ends lost 4 bases and 1 base respectively, with 10 bases between them. The CDR3 consists of 14 residues. The CDR3 spells CASSRGATNTEAFF. CDR3 coding DNA: TGTGCCAGCAGCCGAGGGGCCACGAACACTGAAGCTTTCTTT.

In its sample, this clonotype was seen many times. The chain combines TRBV24-1 with TRBJ1-1, with D possibly being TRBD1 (5 bases). Trimming pared 3 bases from V and 6 bases from J, leaving 16 bases between. The CDR3 runs 15 residues. Germline V gene sequence: CDR1 KGHDR, CDR2 SFDVKD. DNA of the CDR3: TGTGCCACCAGTGATACCGGGGCAGGGACCTCTGAAGCTTTCTTT. It translates to CATSDTGAGTSEAFF.